Detailed here is one T cell receptor beta chain. The entry originates in a study of PD-1 blockade in mismatch repair-deficient tumors. Study in general: All were previously treated, progressing patients with 12 mismatch repair-deficient cancer types.

TCRs were sequenced from three patients responding to pembrolizumab. Using immunoSEQ multiplex PCR, the repertoire was profiled, and TCRdb retains in-frame clones only, with some absent. The table lists 55,000 to 85,000 clones, more than 75% of them singletons. Sequenced here: peripheral blood, sampled 2 weeks after starting pembrolizumab. The clonotype originates from an adult with mismatch repair-deficient cancer.

The CDR3 DNA follows: TGTGCCATCAGTAACCCGGGACAGGATCAGCCCCAGCATTTT. It yields the protein CAISNPGQDQPQHF. The chain joins TRBV10-3 to TRBJ1-5; 8 bases agree with TRBD1. The CDR3 extends over 14 amino acids. Losses at the gene ends were 5 bases for V and 5 bases for J; bases not matched to a gene: 5. Germline V gene sequence: CDR1 ENHRY, CDR2 SYGVKD.